This T cell receptor beta chain was identified in a study of CD8+CD57+ T cells in acquired aplastic anemia. Those patients picked for sequencing had displayed CD8+CD57+ cell expansion on flow cytometry. Blood was sampled before the patients had received any therapy. Trimming removed 9 bases at V and 4 bases at J, with 20 bases between. This CDR3 region has 15 residues. Investigators profiled TCR beta VDJ and CDR3 from genomic DNA template. TCRdb re-analysed the reads in MiXCR, keeping a single row per CDR3 protein. Here the sample spans about 20,000 distinct CDR3 sequences, roughly 43% being singletons. Regarding this clonotype: Its antigen remains unidentified.

Broader study findings: Against the total CD4+ and CD8+ pools, patient CD8+CD57+ cells had lower diversity.

This sequence was found in a human donor with aplastic anemia. Sequencing used CD8+CD57+ T cells sorted from PBMCs. Noted subset: bead-enriched CD8+CD57+ effector memory T cells from SAA patients. The chain carries TRBV12-3 or TRBV12-4 and TRBJ2-3; D possibly matches TRBD1 or TRBD2 (5 bases each). CDR3: CASSRGQQWADTQYF. As DNA, the CDR3 is TGTGCCAGTTCCCGGGGCCAGCAGTGGGCAGATACGCAGTATTTT.